Listed below are T cell receptor beta chains from one sample, sequenced in a study of blood T cell repertoires in COVID-19. Assay used: immunoSEQ multiplex PCR; TCRdb lists only in-frame clones, some missing. The sample has 290,000 or so clones; around 86% are singletons. Sequencing was performed on peripheral blood. The source is a man in his 70s with acute or convalescent COVID-19. The conserved cysteine and the conserved F or W are not part of the CDR3 here. A D gene is named only where the DNA matches it firmly. The size entry is marked missing in some rows and otherwise reads once, few, many or a size class.

v_gene: TRBV7-9; abundance: -; d_gene: -; CDR3aa: ASSLLSFGEQY
v_gene: TRBV27; abundance: -; d_gene: TRBD1; CDR3aa: ASSLRGGFNYGYT
v_gene: TRBV14; abundance: -; d_gene: -; CDR3aa: ASSQDQIVSGYT
v_gene: TRBV11-2; abundance: -; d_gene: -; CDR3aa: ASSLEGGAGYEQY
v_gene: TRBV19; abundance: -; d_gene: TRBD1; CDR3aa: ASSITGGRTEAF
v_gene: TRBV30; abundance: -; d_gene: -; CDR3aa: AWSVLQGYSGELF
v_gene: TRBV7-3; abundance: -; d_gene: TRBD1; CDR3aa: ASSLSGQAISPLH
v_gene: TRBV10-3; abundance: -; d_gene: TRBD1; CDR3aa: AISDQTGTGDNEQF
v_gene: TRBV6-5; abundance: -; d_gene: -; CDR3aa: ASSYAGGYT
v_gene: TRBV5-6; abundance: -; d_gene: TRBD1; CDR3aa: ASSLRTGVIETQY
v_gene: TRBV28; abundance: -; d_gene: TRBD1; CDR3aa: ASRTGDSYEQY
v_gene: TRBV3-1/TRBV3-2; abundance: -; d_gene: TRBD1; CDR3aa: ASSPTGGLYGYT
v_gene: TRBV27; abundance: -; d_gene: TRBD1; CDR3aa: ASSRQGFVYEQY
v_gene: TRBV7-2; abundance: -; d_gene: TRBD2; CDR3aa: AGGLAGGWNEQF
v_gene: TRBV2; abundance: -; d_gene: -; CDR3aa: ASRTGNANEKLF
v_gene: TRBV6-2/TRBV6-3; abundance: -; d_gene: TRBD2; CDR3aa: ASSRTSGGQETQY
v_gene: TRBV9; abundance: -; d_gene: TRBD1; CDR3aa: ASAAGQGNNSPLH
v_gene: TRBV5-1; abundance: -; d_gene: TRBD2; CDR3aa: ASSLGGTSGSGDTQY
v_gene: TRBV6-2/TRBV6-3; abundance: many; d_gene: -; CDR3aa: ASSYVGHRVTEAF
v_gene: TRBV4-3; abundance: -; d_gene: -; CDR3aa: ASSQTPRDSPLH